This TCR beta chain was identified during a study of cytomegalovirus exposure and HLA in healthy donors. The J segment lost 5 bases and the V segment lost 3 bases, leaving 5 bases of the junction unmatched. The CDR3 runs 15 residues. Germline V gene lookup returns CDR1 KGHSH and CDR2 LQKENI. A multiplex PCR was run with 60 Vbeta primers and 13 Jbeta primers. Clones were sequenced by immunoSEQ multiplex PCR, and TCRdb holds only the in-frame ones, with some missing. The table includes 150,000 to 250,000 clones, over 75% detected once. Worth noting for this clone: Its antigen is not identified.

Whole-study results and caveats: Some V segments, including TRBV6-2 and TRBV6-3, were excluded as indistinguishable. As was reported, the classifier diagnosed cytomegalovirus status with high specificity and sensitivity. In a later analysis, parvovirus B19, influenza, CMV and Epstein-Barr virus appeared linked to several top co-occurrence clusters. According to the study, around 160 TCR beta chains were cytomegalovirus-associated.

The specimen sequenced was PBMCs. The chain is built from TRBV18 and TRBJ1-3, with TRBD1 matching 9 bases. This TCR was sampled from a woman between 50 and 59 years old in good health and CMV-seronegative. The CDR3 spells CASSPAGTGRNTIYF. CDR3 in DNA: TGTGCCAGCTCACCTGCCGGGACAGGGAGAAACACCATATATTTT. Full variable domain (rest looked up from reference TRBV18 and TRBJ1-3): NAGVMQNPRHLVRRRGQEARLRCSPMKGHSHVYWYRQLPEEGLKFMVYLQKENIIDESGMPKERFSAEFPKEGPSILRIQQVVRGDSAAYFCASSPAGTGRNTIYFGEGSWLTVV.